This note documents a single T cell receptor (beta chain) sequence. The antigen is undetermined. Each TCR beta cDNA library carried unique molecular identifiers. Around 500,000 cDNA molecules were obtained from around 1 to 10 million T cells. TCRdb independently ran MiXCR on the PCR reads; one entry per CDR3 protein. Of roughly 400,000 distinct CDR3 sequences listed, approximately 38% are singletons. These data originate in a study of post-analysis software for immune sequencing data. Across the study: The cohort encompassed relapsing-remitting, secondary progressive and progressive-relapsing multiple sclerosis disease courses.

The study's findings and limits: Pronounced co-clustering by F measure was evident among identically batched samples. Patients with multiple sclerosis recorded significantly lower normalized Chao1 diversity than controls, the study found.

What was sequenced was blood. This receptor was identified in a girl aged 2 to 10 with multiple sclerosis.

Here the CDR3 DNA reads TGCGCCAGCAGCTTGGCCCGGGGCCCTTTCAATAACCAGTACTTC. Amino acids: CASSLARGPFNNQYF. The chain joins TRBV5-1 to TRBJ2-7; D may be TRBD1 or TRBD2 (5 bases each). Per the germline V gene, CDR1 is SGHRS and CDR2 is YFSETQ. V lost 0 bases and J lost 10, with 20 bases in between. The CDR3 loop spans 15 amino acids.